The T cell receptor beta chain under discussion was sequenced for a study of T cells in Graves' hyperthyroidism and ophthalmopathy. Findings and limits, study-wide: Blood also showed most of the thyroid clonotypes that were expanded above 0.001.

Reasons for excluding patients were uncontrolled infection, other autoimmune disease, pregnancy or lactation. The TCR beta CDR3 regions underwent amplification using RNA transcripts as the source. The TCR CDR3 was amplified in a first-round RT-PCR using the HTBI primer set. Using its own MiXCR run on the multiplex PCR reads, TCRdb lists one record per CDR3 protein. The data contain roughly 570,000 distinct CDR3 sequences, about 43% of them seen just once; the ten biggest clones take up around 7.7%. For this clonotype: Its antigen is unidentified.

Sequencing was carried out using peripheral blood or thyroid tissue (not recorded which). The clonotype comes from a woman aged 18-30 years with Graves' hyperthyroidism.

The CDR3 loop is CASGTAPGPNTIYF. In DNA form, the CDR3 reads TGTGCCAGCGGGACAGCGCCGGGCCCCAACACCATATATTTT. The chain recombines TRBV7-8 with TRBJ1-3, with 7 bases lining up with TRBD1. CDR1 and CDR2 (germline): SGHVS, FQNEAQ. The CDR3 has 14 amino acids. V dropped 8 bases and J dropped 7; count of bases not matched to a gene: 11.